This T cell receptor (beta chain) derives from a study of Ad26.COV2.S vaccination and SARS-CoV-2 variants. Study-wide background: Donor was in the COV1001 Ad26.COV2.S trial arm. Study conclusions and caveats: Substantial post-vaccination breadth of spike-specific CD8+ and CD4+ T cell responses was reported.

In regard to this clone: Its matching antigen is unknown.

Treatment defined: 15 to 20 received Ad26.COV2.S at low or high dose, single or two shots; a few received placebo; per-sample allocation not given. After the first vaccine or placebo injection, samples were drawn on day 63. An adult of 18-55 years in Boston served as donor. The CDR3 is 14 amino acids. J gave up 0 bases and V 4 bases, and 4 bases lay outside the gene matches. Looked up from germline, CDR1 is SGHDT and CDR2 is YYEEEE. Data came from immunoSEQ multiplex PCR; TCRdb stores just in-frame clones and leaves some out. Of roughly 700,000 clones listed, about 90% are singletons. This TCR was recovered from a person aged 18-60 years who received the Ad26.COV2.S COVID-19 vaccine or a placebo. This chain joins TRBV5-6 and TRBJ2-7, with 7 bases aligning to TRBD1. The sequencing used peripheral blood, collected in a trial of Ad26.COV2.S vaccine versus placebo. For the CDR3, the DNA is TGTGCCAGCAGCCGGGACAGCCGCTCCTACGAGCAGTACTTC. Its protein product is CASSRDSRSYEQYF.